This entry describes one T cell receptor beta chain. Its antigen is currently unknown. PCR amplification relied on 60 Vbeta primers (plus 13 Jbeta primers). Only in-frame clones appear in the TCRdb table, and some are missing; sequencing was by immunoSEQ multiplex PCR. This sample carries tens of thousands of clones, roughly four fifths of them seen once, and the ten largest clones take roughly 1.4%. This CDR3 spans 16 amino acids. From germline, CDR1 is MNHNS and CDR2 SASEGT. V dropped 2 bases and J dropped 10 bases, with 21 bases sitting between them. This sample stems from a study of cytomegalovirus exposure and HLA in healthy donors. General study points: Most of the TCR beta V segments (in an earlier analysis) were productive either about 90% or about 30% of the time. Cytomegalovirus status was reportedly diagnosed by the classifier with high specificity and sensitivity.

This chain connects TRBV6-1 to TRBJ2-1; maybe TRBD1 (6 bases). The receptor was derived from a man between 25 and 39 years old in good health and CMV-seronegative. The sequencing input was PBMCs. The CDR3 loop reads CASSESVAGARHEQFF. The CDR3 DNA sequence: TGTGCCAGCAGTGAATCGGTTGCAGGGGCTCGTCACGAGCAGTTCTTC.